This T cell receptor (beta chain) was sequenced during a study of blood T cell repertoires in COVID-19. In the study overall: COVID-19 samples, acute and convalescent, were from the United States, Italy and Spain. From T cells, B-cell-depleted T cells, or PBMCs came the material, which was cDNA or gDNA.

Per the authors' pipeline: Reference gene primer amplification gave nucleated cell count estimates. Profiled with immunoSEQ multiplex PCR; TCRdb holds only in-frame clones, not every one. V and J calls and clone size are as listed in that table; D and trimming were resolved from the DNA. The data hold 52,000 or so clones, with almost 85% observed a single time. Germline V gives CDR1 MNHEY, CDR2 SVGEGT. The CDR3 spans 15 residues. Trimming took 2 bases from V and 4 from J; bases not matched to a gene: 4. The sequence derives from a human donor in a cohort sampled during active COVID-19. V gene TRBV6-2 or TRBV6-3 combines with J gene TRBJ2-5, with 10 nucleotides matching TRBD1. Sequenced material: peripheral blood. CDR3 residues: CASSYDRGLLETQYF. DNA of the CDR3: TGTGCCAGCAGTTACGACAGGGGGCTGCTAGAGACCCAGTACTTC.